Below, 17 T cell receptor beta chains from the same sample are listed, as sequenced in a study of early T cells in non-severe SARS-CoV-2 infection. TCRdb reprocessed the 5' RACE reads with MiXCR, giving one entry per CDR3 protein. The sample lists about 63,000 distinct CDR3 sequences; 10% to 15% were seen once. The specimen was whole blood. The source of these receptors is an adult who was a healthcare worker with PCR-confirmed SARS-CoV-2 infection or an uninfected control (not recorded which).

This clonotype was detected ten times or more. The V gene is TRBV9, the J gene TRBJ2-5; D uncertain. Trimming pared 0 bases from V and 2 bases from J, leaving 2 bases between. Per germline, CDR1 SGDLS and CDR2 YYNGEE. There are 12 residues in the CDR3. The CDR3 loop reads CASSVDQETQYF. The CDR3, as DNA: TGTGCCAGCAGCGTAGATCAAGAGACCCAGTACTTC.

This clonotype was detected many times. This CDR3 is CSARGDRGDTDTQYF. The CDR3 DNA reads TGCAGTGCTAGAGGGGATAGAGGGGACACAGATACGCAGTATTTT. The chain joins TRBV20-1 to TRBJ2-3, with D possibly being TRBD1 or TRBD2 (5 bases each). V lost 1 base to trimming and J lost 2 bases, with 13 bases between them. The CDR3 has 15 residues. Germline CDR1 is DFQATT and CDR2 is SNEGSKA (reference sequence).

The rearrangement joins TRBV7-9 to TRBJ2-1; 10 positions agree with TRBD2. The V gene end was trimmed by 5 bases and the J gene end by 1 base; junction bases not matched to a gene: 5. Germline V gene sequence: CDR1 SEHNR, CDR2 FQNEAQ (reference sequence). The CDR3 is 16 amino acids. This chain's CDR3 is CASSLERGGSYNEQFF. As DNA, the CDR3 is TGTGCCAGCAGCCTGGAGCGGGGGGGTTCCTACAATGAGCAGTTCTTC.

This clonotype was seen many times. The DNA of the CDR3 is TGCGCCAGCAGCATCCACAGGGGAGGGAACACTGAAGCTTTCTTT. Protein: CASSIHRGGNTEAFF. V gene TRBV5-1 combines with J gene TRBJ1-1, with 7 bases matching TRBD1. This CDR3 has 15 residues. Germline V gene data show CDR1 as SGHRS and CDR2 as YFSETQ. Losses at the gene ends were 4 bases for V and 1 base for J; bases not matched to a gene: 7.

In the case of this clonotype: A read error may be the cause here, since a much bigger clone is one base away. CDR3 coding DNA: TGTGCCAGCGGGCGAACAGGGGCGCAAGGGGTAAAACTGTTTTTT. It is translated as CASGRTGAQGVKLFF. The gene calls are TRBV2 and TRBJ1-4, with TRBD1 identical over 7 bases. The CDR3 consists of 15 residues. V lost 8 bases to trimming and J lost 10 bases; unmatched junction nucleotides: 16. The V gene's germline CDR1 is SNHLY and CDR2 FYNNEI.

Note on this clonotype: It is likely a read error, because the conserved phenylalanine at the end of the CDR3 is missing. The chain couples TRBV15 to TRBJ1-1; D remains unclear. CDR1 is LNHNV and CDR2 is YYDKDF in the germline V gene (reference sequence). The length of the CDR3 is 13 residues. V lost 0 bases to trimming and J lost 1 base, with 3 bases between them. Here the CDR3 DNA reads TGTGCCACCAGCAGAGACACGAACACTGAAGCTTTCCTT. It codes for CATSRDTNTEAFL.

The table lists this clonotype with many counts. The gene calls are TRBV28 and TRBJ2-7; possible D gene TRBD2, 6 bases. V was trimmed by 7 bases and J by 2 bases, leaving 15 bases between them. Looked up from germline, CDR1 is MDHEN and CDR2 is SYDVKM. CDR3 length equals 14 residues. The CDR3 coding sequence is TGTGCCAGCACCCCTTGGAGGGAGGCCTACGAGCAGTACTTC. Protein sequence: CASTPWREAYEQYF.

Note on this clonotype: With a much larger clone just one base away, this may be a read error. The conserved final phenylalanine or tryptophan is absent from the CDR3, which likely points to a read error. The rearrangement links TRBV6-2 or TRBV6-3 to TRBJ2-3, with D perhaps TRBD1 (5 bases). CDR1 and CDR2 from the germline V gene are MNHEY and SVGEGT. The CDR3 runs to 17 residues. V was clipped by 2 bases and J by 1 base, with 16 bases between them. This CDR3 reads CASSYARAGSGTDTQYL. Written as DNA, the CDR3 is TGTGCCAGCAGTTACGCCCGGGCAGGGTCGGGCACAGATACGCAGTATCTT.

This clonotype came up many times. The rearrangement joins TRBV12-3 or TRBV12-4 to TRBJ2-2; 9 nucleotides agree with TRBD2. V shed 3 bases and J 4 bases; nucleotides not matched to a gene: 3. This CDR3 is built from 15 residues. CDR3 region: CASSFSRGGTGELFF. The CDR3, as DNA: TGTGCCAGCAGTTTCTCGCGGGGGGGCACCGGGGAGCTGTTTTTT.

At least ten counts were recorded for this clonotype. This chain links TRBV7-2 with TRBJ2-4; no clear D. CDR1 and CDR2 from the germline V gene are SGHTA and FQGNSA. V lost 3 bases, J lost 5 bases, and 8 bases lay in between. The length of the CDR3 is 13 residues. As DNA, the CDR3 is TGTGCCAGCAGCTTGGGGATCCAAAACATTCAGTACTTC. It specifies CASSLGIQNIQYF.

The sample holds a few counts of this clonotype. This chain links TRBV10-2 with TRBJ2-3, with D uncertain. This CDR3 region has 16 residues. Germline CDR1 reads WSHSY; CDR2 reads SAAADI. The ends were cut back, 0 bases at V and 0 bases at J, with 10 bases in the middle. This CDR3 is CASSESMYSSTDTQYF. Written as DNA, the CDR3 is TGCGCCAGCAGTGAGTCCATGTATTCTAGCACAGATACGCAGTATTTT.

Many counts were recorded for this clonotype. This chain connects TRBV5-1 to TRBJ2-3; unclear D gene. In germline, CDR1 is SGHRS, CDR2 YFSETQ. CDR3 length: 13 amino acids. The V gene lost 1 base and the J gene lost 5 bases, with 8 bases spanning the gap. CDR3 residues: CASSLRVLDTQYF. CDR3 bases: TGCGCCAGCAGCTTGCGGGTTCTAGATACGCAGTATTTT.

Notes on this clonotype: It may be a read error: a sequence one base away is much more abundant. This rearrangement joins TRBV7-9 to TRBJ2-7, with D tentatively TRBD1 or TRBD2 (5 bases each). Germline CDR1 is SEHNR and CDR2 is FQNEAQ (reference sequence). This CDR3 has 15 amino acids. This CDR3 reads CVSGSTGLSSYEQYF. Written as DNA, the CDR3 is TGTGTCAGCGGAAGTACAGGACTCAGCTCCTACGAGCAGTACTTC.

The rearrangement links TRBV4-1 to TRBJ1-5; D may be TRBD1 (5 bases). The V and J ends lost 1 base and 4 bases respectively, with 11 bases between them. Germline loops: CDR1 MGHRA, CDR2 YSYEKL. This CDR3 is 15 amino acids long. CDR3 loop: CASSQVRGRNQPQHF. DNA for the CDR3: TGCGCCAGCAGCCAAGTAAGGGGCCGGAATCAGCCCCAGCATTTT.

This clonotype was observed once. This sequence may be a read error, since a much larger clone differs from it by one base. The rearrangement joins TRBV6-6 to TRBJ1-3; D uncertain. This CDR3 has 12 residues. Trimming took off 7 bases at V and 0 bases at J, with 4 bases between the two ends. Germline CDR1 is MNHNY and CDR2 is SVGAGI (reference sequence). CDR3 sequence reads: CASTHSGNTIYF. CDR3 bases: TGTGCCAGCACCCACTCTGGAAACACCATATATTTT.

V and J are TRBV11-2 and TRBJ2-5, with D unresolved. The CDR3 has 14 residues. Germline CDR1 reads SGHAT; CDR2 reads FQNNGV. Trimming removed 5 bases from V and 0 bases from J, with 10 bases in between. The CDR3 bases are TGTGCCAGCAGCCCAGTCCTGTACCAAGAGACCCAGTACTTC. The encoded protein is CASSPVLYQETQYF.

A few counts support this clonotype. Written as DNA, the CDR3 is TGTGCCAGCACCACCGGCGGGGGCCAGGGCTCCGAGCAGTACTTC. Its protein product is CASTTGGGQGSEQYF. This chain links TRBV12-3 or TRBV12-4 with TRBJ2-7, with D perhaps TRBD2 (7 bases). Trimming pared 7 bases from V and 6 bases from J, leaving 22 bases between. There are 15 residues in the CDR3.